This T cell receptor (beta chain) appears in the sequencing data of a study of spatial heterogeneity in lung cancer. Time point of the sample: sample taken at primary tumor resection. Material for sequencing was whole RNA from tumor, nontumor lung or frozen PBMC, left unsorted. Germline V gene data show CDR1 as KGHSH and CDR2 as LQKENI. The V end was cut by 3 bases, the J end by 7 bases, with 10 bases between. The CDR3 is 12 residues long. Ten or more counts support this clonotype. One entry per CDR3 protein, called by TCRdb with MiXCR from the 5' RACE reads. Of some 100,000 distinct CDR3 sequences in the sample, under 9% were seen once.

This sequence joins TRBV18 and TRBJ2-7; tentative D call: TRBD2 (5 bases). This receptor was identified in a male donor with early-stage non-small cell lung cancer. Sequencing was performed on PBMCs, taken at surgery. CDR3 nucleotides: TGTGCCAGCTCACCCGACCCGGGGGAGCAGTACTTC. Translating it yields CASSPDPGEQYF.